Listed below are T cell receptor beta chains from one sample, sequenced in a study of cytotoxic CD8 clonotypes in ibrutinib-treated CLL. Assay used: immunoSEQ multiplex PCR; TCRdb lists only in-frame clones, some missing. The top ten clones hold more than 10% of a sample with about 130,000 clones, about 80% of them seen once. This specimen was PBMCs, taken after 12 months of ibrutinib treatment. Receptor source: a human donor with chronic lymphocytic leukemia. The CDR3 runs from the conserved cysteine through the conserved F or W. Fields, in order: clone size, CDR3 length, D gene, V gene, J gene, CDR3 DNA, CDR3 protein. D genes are given only for firm matches. Some rows have no size entry. The others give once, few or many, or a class for an expanded clone.

clone size: once
CDR3 length: 13
D gene: .
V gene: TRBV18
J gene: TRBJ2-3
CDR3 DNA: TGTGCCAGCTCATCCTCGTTCACAGATACGCAGTATTTT
CDR3 protein: CASSSSFTDTQYF

clone size: .
CDR3 length: 14
D gene: .
V gene: TRBV19
J gene: TRBJ2-5
CDR3 DNA: TGTGCCAGTACCCAGGAGGGGGCTAAAGAGACCCAGTACTTC
CDR3 protein: CASTQEGAKETQYF

clone size: .
CDR3 length: 17
D gene: TRBD2
V gene: TRBV9
J gene: TRBJ2-1
CDR3 DNA: TGTGCCAGCAGCGTAGACGGTGGGGGAAGCGGGAGCAATGAGCAGTTCTTC
CDR3 protein: CASSVDGGGSGSNEQFF

clone size: .
CDR3 length: 15
D gene: .
V gene: TRBV5-1
J gene: TRBJ2-5
CDR3 DNA: TGCGCCAGCAGCCTGGACCCGGGCAGAGAAGAGACCCAGTACTTC
CDR3 protein: CASSLDPGREETQYF

clone size: .
CDR3 length: 17
D gene: TRBD1
V gene: TRBV19
J gene: TRBJ1-2
CDR3 DNA: TGTGCCAGTAGTACCCCGCGGACCCAGGGGGCTAGCTATGGCTACACCTTC
CDR3 protein: CASSTPRTQGASYGYTF

clone size: .
CDR3 length: 14
D gene: TRBD1
V gene: TRBV6-6
J gene: TRBJ2-7
CDR3 DNA: TGTGCCAGCACTTTCGGACAGGGGGTTTACGAGCAGTACTTC
CDR3 protein: CASTFGQGVYEQYF

clone size: .
CDR3 length: 15
D gene: TRBD1
V gene: TRBV6-5
J gene: TRBJ2-5
CDR3 DNA: TGTGCCAGCACTATGACAGGGGGCGCGGGAGAGACCCAGTACTTC
CDR3 protein: CASTMTGGAGETQYF

clone size: .
CDR3 length: 15
D gene: TRBD2
V gene: TRBV7-8
J gene: TRBJ2-5
CDR3 DNA: TGTGCCAGCAGCTTCCATAGCGGGAGCCGCGAGACCCAGTACTTC
CDR3 protein: CASSFHSGSRETQYF

clone size: .
CDR3 length: 15
D gene: TRBD2
V gene: TRBV4-1
J gene: TRBJ2-2
CDR3 DNA: TGCGCCAGCAGCCAAGCGGGAGGGTTCACCGGGGAGCTGTTTTTT
CDR3 protein: CASSQAGGFTGELFF

clone size: .
CDR3 length: 10
D gene: .
V gene: TRBV20-1
J gene: TRBJ1-1
CDR3 DNA: TGCAGTGCCCAAGCCCCTGAAGCTTTCTTT
CDR3 protein: CSAQAPEAFF

clone size: .
CDR3 length: 15
D gene: .
V gene: TRBV4-2
J gene: TRBJ2-7
CDR3 DNA: TGTGCCAGCAGCCAAGGAGGATGGCTGAACTACGAGCAGTACTTC
CDR3 protein: CASSQGGWLNYEQYF

clone size: .
CDR3 length: 18
D gene: TRBD2
V gene: TRBV23-1
J gene: TRBJ2-1
CDR3 DNA: TGCGCCAGCAGTCGTTCCCACCAAATAGCGGGAGGGCCCAATGAGCAGTTCTTC
CDR3 protein: CASSRSHQIAGGPNEQFF

clone size: once
CDR3 length: 13
D gene: .
V gene: TRBV11-2
J gene: TRBJ1-1
CDR3 DNA: TGTGCCAGCAGCTTCACAAGGAACACTGAAGCTTTCTTT
CDR3 protein: CASSFTRNTEAFF

clone size: .
CDR3 length: 15
D gene: .
V gene: TRBV9
J gene: TRBJ1-2
CDR3 DNA: TGTGCCAGCAGCGCCGGGGGGGCGGAGAGGTATGGCTACACCTTC
CDR3 protein: CASSAGGAERYGYTF

clone size: .
CDR3 length: 17
D gene: .
V gene: TRBV4-2
J gene: TRBJ2-1
CDR3 DNA: TGTGCCAGCAGCCAAGAATGGTCAGGGGTGTTTTCGTATGAGCAGTTCTTC
CDR3 protein: CASSQEWSGVFSYEQFF

clone size: .
CDR3 length: 16
D gene: .
V gene: TRBV27
J gene: TRBJ2-1
CDR3 DNA: TGTGCCAGCAGTTTATCTGTAGCGATTGGGCTCAATGAGCAGTTCTTC
CDR3 protein: CASSLSVAIGLNEQFF

clone size: .
CDR3 length: 16
D gene: .
V gene: TRBV9
J gene: TRBJ2-2
CDR3 DNA: TGTGCCAGCAGCGTAGTTGGAGGGGCGGCCACCGGGGAGCTGTTTTTT
CDR3 protein: CASSVVGGAATGELFF

clone size: .
CDR3 length: 17
D gene: TRBD2
V gene: TRBV5-1
J gene: TRBJ2-1
CDR3 DNA: TGCGCCAGCAGCTTGGCTGGAACTAGCGGGAGTTTTAATGAGCAGTTCTTC
CDR3 protein: CASSLAGTSGSFNEQFF

clone size: .
CDR3 length: 15
D gene: TRBD1
V gene: TRBV4-1
J gene: TRBJ2-3
CDR3 DNA: TGCGCCAGCAGCCAGATACAGGGGGCGGAAGATACGCAGTATTTT
CDR3 protein: CASSQIQGAEDTQYF

clone size: .
CDR3 length: 14
D gene: TRBD2
V gene: TRBV5-1
J gene: TRBJ2-7
CDR3 DNA: TGCGCCAGCAGCATGACTAGCGGGGGGTACGAGCAGTACTTC
CDR3 protein: CASSMTSGGYEQYF

clone size: .
CDR3 length: 14
D gene: TRBD2
V gene: TRBV19
J gene: TRBJ2-7
CDR3 DNA: TGTGCCAGTAGCCAAACTAGCGGGATACACGAGCAGTACTTC
CDR3 protein: CASSQTSGIHEQYF

clone size: .
CDR3 length: 15
D gene: TRBD2
V gene: TRBV7-2
J gene: TRBJ2-7
CDR3 DNA: TGTGCCAGCACCTCCAGAGGACTACTAGCGGGAAGGAAGTACTTC
CDR3 protein: CASTSRGLLAGRKYF

clone size: .
CDR3 length: 15
D gene: .
V gene: TRBV12-5
J gene: TRBJ2-1
CDR3 DNA: TGTGCTAGTGGTTTTCGGTCAGATCAGGGCAATGAGCAGTTCTTC
CDR3 protein: CASGFRSDQGNEQFF

clone size: .
CDR3 length: 14
D gene: .
V gene: TRBV7-2
J gene: TRBJ2-5
CDR3 DNA: TGTGCCAGCAGCCGGTCGACTAGCCAAGAGACCCAGTACTTC
CDR3 protein: CASSRSTSQETQYF

clone size: .
CDR3 length: 16
D gene: .
V gene: TRBV11-1
J gene: TRBJ2-1
CDR3 DNA: TGTGCCAGCAGCTTCCAAGCTGGGGTGGGTTCCAATGAGCAGTTCTTC
CDR3 protein: CASSFQAGVGSNEQFF

clone size: .
CDR3 length: 11
D gene: .
V gene: TRBV20-1
J gene: TRBJ2-5
CDR3 DNA: TGCAGTGCCCCAGGGGTCGGGACCCAGTACTTC
CDR3 protein: CSAPGVGTQYF

clone size: .
CDR3 length: 13
D gene: .
V gene: TRBV5-6
J gene: TRBJ2-3
CDR3 DNA: TGTGCCAGCCTCCGAGGGTTCACAGATACGCAGTATTTT
CDR3 protein: CASLRGFTDTQYF

clone size: .
CDR3 length: 14
D gene: .
V gene: TRBV5-1
J gene: TRBJ1-1
CDR3 DNA: TGCGCCAGCAGCTTGGACGGTGCGAACACTGAAGCTTTCTTT
CDR3 protein: CASSLDGANTEAFF

clone size: once
CDR3 length: 13
D gene: .
V gene: TRBV7-2
J gene: TRBJ1-2
CDR3 DNA: TGTGCCAGCAGCTTACCTTCTATGTATGGCTACACCTTC
CDR3 protein: CASSLPSMYGYTF

clone size: .
CDR3 length: 16
D gene: .
V gene: TRBV7-2
J gene: TRBJ2-3
CDR3 DNA: TGTGCCAGCAGCTTATTATCCGCGACAGTGACAGATACGCAGTATTTT
CDR3 protein: CASSLLSATVTDTQYF

clone size: .
CDR3 length: 13
D gene: TRBD1
V gene: TRBV29-1
J gene: TRBJ1-1
CDR3 DNA: TGCAGCGTGAAAAGACAGGGAACGACTGAAGCTTTCTTT
CDR3 protein: CSVKRQGTTEAFF

clone size: .
CDR3 length: 12
D gene: .
V gene: TRBV10-3
J gene: TRBJ2-1
CDR3 DNA: TGTGCCATCAGTGAGTCGTCGGATGAGCAGTTCTTC
CDR3 protein: CAISESSDEQFF

clone size: once
CDR3 length: 11
D gene: .
V gene: TRBV29-1
J gene: TRBJ2-7
CDR3 DNA: TGCAGCGTTGGGATGGGAAACGAGCAGTACTTC
CDR3 protein: CSVGMGNEQYF

clone size: .
CDR3 length: 15
D gene: TRBD2
V gene: TRBV7-2
J gene: TRBJ2-1
CDR3 DNA: TGTGCCAGCAGCTTAGTAGCGGGAGGGTTTGGTGAGCAGTTCTTC
CDR3 protein: CASSLVAGGFGEQFF

clone size: .
CDR3 length: 16
D gene: .
V gene: TRBV9
J gene: TRBJ2-1
CDR3 DNA: TGTGCCAGCAGCGTAGAGCCAGCGGGCTCCTACAATGAGCAGTTCTTC
CDR3 protein: CASSVEPAGSYNEQFF

clone size: .
CDR3 length: 16
D gene: .
V gene: TRBV4-2
J gene: TRBJ2-7
CDR3 DNA: TGTGCCAGCAGCCAAGCCTCGGGAGCGAGGCCCTACGAGCAGTACTTC
CDR3 protein: CASSQASGARPYEQYF

clone size: .
CDR3 length: 13
D gene: .
V gene: TRBV27
J gene: TRBJ2-1
CDR3 DNA: TGTGCCAGCAGTTTGGGACTCAGCAATGAGCAGTTCTTC
CDR3 protein: CASSLGLSNEQFF